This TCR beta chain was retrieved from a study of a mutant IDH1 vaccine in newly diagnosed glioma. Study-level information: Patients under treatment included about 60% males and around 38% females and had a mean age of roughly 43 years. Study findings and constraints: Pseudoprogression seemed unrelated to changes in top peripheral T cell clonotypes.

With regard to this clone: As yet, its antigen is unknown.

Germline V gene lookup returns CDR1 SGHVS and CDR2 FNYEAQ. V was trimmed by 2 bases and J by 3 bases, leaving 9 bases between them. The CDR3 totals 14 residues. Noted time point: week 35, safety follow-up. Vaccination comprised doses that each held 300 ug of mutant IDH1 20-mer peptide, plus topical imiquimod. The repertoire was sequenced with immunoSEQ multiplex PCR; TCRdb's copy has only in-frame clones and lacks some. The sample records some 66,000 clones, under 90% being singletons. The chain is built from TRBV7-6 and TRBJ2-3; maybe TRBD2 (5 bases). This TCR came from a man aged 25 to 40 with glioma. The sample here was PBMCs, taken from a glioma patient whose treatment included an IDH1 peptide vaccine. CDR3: CASSLSGITDTQYF. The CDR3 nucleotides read TGTGCCAGCAGCTTATCGGGGATTACAGATACGCAGTATTTT.